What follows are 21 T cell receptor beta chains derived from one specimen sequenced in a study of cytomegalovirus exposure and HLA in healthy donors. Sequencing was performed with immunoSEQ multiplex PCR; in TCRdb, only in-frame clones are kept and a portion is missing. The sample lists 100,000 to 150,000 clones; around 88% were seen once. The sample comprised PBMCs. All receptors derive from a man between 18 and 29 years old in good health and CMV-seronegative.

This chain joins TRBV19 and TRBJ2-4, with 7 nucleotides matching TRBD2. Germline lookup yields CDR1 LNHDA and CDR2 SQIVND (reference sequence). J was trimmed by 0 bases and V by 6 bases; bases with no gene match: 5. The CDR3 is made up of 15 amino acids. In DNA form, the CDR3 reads TGTGCCAGTAGCACCAGCGGGGTAGCCAAAAACATTCAGTACTTC. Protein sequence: CASSTSGVAKNIQYF.

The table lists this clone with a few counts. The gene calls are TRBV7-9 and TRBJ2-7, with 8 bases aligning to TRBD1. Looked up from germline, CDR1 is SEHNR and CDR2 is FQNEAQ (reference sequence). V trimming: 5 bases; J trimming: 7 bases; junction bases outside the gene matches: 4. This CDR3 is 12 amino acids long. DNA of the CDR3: TGTGCCAGCAGCATGACAGGGGAAGAGCAGTACTTC. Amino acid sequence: CASSMTGEEQYF.

The chain's CDR3 is CSAARREGSEAFF. DNA for the CDR3: TGCAGCGCAGCCCGCAGGGAAGGATCCGAAGCTTTCTTT. The rearrangement joins TRBV29-1 to TRBJ1-1; D may be TRBD1 (5 bases). Trimming left V 7 bases short and J 8 bases short, with 20 bases between. CDR3 size: 13 residues. Germline V gives CDR1 SQVTM, CDR2 ANQGSEA. The full variable domain, completed using reference TRBV29-1 and TRBJ1-1, is SAVISQKPSRDICQRGTSLTIQCQVDSQVTMMFWYRQQPGQSLTLIATANQGSEATYESGFVIDKFPISRPNLTFSTLTVSNMSPEDSSIYLCSAARREGSEAFFGQGTRLTVV.

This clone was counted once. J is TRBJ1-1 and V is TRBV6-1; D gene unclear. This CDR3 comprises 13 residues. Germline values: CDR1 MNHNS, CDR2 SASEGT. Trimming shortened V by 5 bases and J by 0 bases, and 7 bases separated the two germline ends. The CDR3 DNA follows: TGTGCCAGCAGTACCACAGTGAACACTGAAGCTTTCTTT. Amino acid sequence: CASSTTVNTEAFF.

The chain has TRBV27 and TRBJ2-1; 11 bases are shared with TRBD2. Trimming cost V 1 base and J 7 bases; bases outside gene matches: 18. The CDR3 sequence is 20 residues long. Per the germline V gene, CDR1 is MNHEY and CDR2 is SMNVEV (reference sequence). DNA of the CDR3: TGTGCCAGCAGTTTATTTCGGACTAGGGCTAGCGGGAGGTCGGGGAATGAGCAGTTCTTC. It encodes CASSLFRTRASGRSGNEQFF.

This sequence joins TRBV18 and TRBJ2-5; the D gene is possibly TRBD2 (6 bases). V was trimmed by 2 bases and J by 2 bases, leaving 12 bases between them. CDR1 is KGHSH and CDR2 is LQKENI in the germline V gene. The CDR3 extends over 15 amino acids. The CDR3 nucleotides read TGTGCCAGCTCACCAGACGGACTACTTCAAGAGACCCAGTACTTC. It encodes CASSPDGLLQETQYF. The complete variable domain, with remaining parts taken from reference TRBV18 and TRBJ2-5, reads NAGVMQNPRHLVRRRGQEARLRCSPMKGHSHVYWYRQLPEEGLKFMVYLQKENIIDESGMPKERFSAEFPKEGPSILRIQQVVRGDSAAYFCASSPDGLLQETQYFGPGTRLLVL.

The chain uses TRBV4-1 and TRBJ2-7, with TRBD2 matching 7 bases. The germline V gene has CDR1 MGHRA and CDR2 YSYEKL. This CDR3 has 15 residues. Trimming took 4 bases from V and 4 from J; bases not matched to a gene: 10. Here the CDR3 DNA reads TGCGCCAGCAGCCTGGCGGGAACTAGCGATTACGAGCAGTACTTC. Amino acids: CASSLAGTSDYEQYF.

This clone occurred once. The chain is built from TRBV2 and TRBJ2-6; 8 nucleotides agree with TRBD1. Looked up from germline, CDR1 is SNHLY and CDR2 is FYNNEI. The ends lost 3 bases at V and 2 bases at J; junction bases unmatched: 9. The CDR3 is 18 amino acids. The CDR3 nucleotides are TGTGCCAGCAGTGACTCTACAGGGGGGATCGCTGGGGCCAACGTCCTGACTTTC. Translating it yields CASSDSTGGIAGANVLTF.

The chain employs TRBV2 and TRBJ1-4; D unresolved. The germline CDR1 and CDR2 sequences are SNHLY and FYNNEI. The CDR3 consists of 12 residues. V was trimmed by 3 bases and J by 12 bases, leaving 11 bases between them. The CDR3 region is CASSDILEELFF. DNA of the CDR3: TGTGCCAGCAGTGATATTTTAGAGGAACTGTTTTTT.

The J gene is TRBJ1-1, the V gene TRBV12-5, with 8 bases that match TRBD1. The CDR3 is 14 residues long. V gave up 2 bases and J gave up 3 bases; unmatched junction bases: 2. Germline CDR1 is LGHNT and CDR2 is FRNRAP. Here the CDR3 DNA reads TGTGCTAGTGGTTTGTCGACAGGGGACACTGAAGCTTTCTTT. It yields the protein CASGLSTGDTEAFF.

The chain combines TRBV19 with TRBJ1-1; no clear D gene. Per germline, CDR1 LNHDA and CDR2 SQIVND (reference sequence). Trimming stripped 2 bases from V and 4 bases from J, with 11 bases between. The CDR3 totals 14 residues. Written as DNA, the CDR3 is TGTGCCAGTAGTATATCCGGGTTGGGCACTGAAGCTTTCTTT. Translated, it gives CASSISGLGTEAFF.

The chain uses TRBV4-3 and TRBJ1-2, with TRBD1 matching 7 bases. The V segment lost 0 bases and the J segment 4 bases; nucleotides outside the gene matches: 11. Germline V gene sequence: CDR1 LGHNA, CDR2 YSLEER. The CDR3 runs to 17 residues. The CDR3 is CASSQERTGGSFYGYTF. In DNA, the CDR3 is TGCGCCAGCAGCCAAGAGCGGACAGGAGGAAGTTTCTATGGCTACACCTTC.

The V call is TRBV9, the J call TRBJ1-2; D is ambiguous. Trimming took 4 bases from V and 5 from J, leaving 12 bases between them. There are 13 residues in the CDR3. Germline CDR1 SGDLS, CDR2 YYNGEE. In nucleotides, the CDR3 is TGTGCCAGCAGCCAAACGGGATCTTATGGCTACACCTTC. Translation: CASSQTGSYGYTF.

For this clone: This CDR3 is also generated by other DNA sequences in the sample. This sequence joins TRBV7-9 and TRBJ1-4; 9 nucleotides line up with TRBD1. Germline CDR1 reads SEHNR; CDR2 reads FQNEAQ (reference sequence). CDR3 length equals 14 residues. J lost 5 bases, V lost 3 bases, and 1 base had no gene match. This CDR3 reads CASSLGQGNEKLFF. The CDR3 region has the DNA TGTGCCAGCAGCTTGGGACAGGGAAATGAAAAACTGTTTTTT.

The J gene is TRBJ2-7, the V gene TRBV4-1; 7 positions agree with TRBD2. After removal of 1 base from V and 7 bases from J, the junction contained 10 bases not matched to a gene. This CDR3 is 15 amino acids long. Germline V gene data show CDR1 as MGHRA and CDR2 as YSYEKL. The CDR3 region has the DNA TGCGCCAGCAGCCAAGCCAGCGGGAATCGTGGAGAGCAGTACTTC. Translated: CASSQASGNRGEQYF.

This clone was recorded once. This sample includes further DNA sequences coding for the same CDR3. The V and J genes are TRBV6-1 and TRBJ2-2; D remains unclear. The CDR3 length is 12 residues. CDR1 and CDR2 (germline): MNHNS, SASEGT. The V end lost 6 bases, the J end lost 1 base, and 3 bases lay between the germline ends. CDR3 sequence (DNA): TGTGCCAGCAGCAGGAACACCGGGGAGCTGTTTTTT. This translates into CASSRNTGELFF.

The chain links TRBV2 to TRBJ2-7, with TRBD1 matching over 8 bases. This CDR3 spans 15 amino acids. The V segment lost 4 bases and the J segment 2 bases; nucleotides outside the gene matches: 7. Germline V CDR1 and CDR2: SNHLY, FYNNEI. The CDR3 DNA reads TGTGCCAGCAGTGCGTCGGACAGGGCTACCTACGAGCAGTACTTC. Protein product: CASSASDRATYEQYF.

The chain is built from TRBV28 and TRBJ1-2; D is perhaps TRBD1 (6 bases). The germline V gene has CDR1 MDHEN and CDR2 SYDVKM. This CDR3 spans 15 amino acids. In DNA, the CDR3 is TGTGCAGCAAGCTCCGGACAGCGAGTTAACTATGGCTACACCTTC. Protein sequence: CAASSGQRVNYGYTF.

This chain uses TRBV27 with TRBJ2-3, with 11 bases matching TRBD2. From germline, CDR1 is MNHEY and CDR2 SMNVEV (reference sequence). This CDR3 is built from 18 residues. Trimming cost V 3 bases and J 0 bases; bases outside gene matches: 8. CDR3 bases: TGTGCCAGCAGTTTGCCTAGCGGGGGGCTACCTAGCACAGATACGCAGTATTTT. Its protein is CASSLPSGGLPSTDTQYF.

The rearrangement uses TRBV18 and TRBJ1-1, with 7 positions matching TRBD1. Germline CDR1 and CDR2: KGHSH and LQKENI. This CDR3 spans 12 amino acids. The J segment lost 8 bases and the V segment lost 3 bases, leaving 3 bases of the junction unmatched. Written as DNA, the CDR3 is TGTGCCAGCTCACCGGGACAGCACGAAGCTTTCTTT. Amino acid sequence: CASSPGQHEAFF.

In DNA, the CDR3 is TGTGCCAGCTCACCAAGCGGCGGAAACTATGGCTACACCTTC. Its protein is CASSPSGGNYGYTF. The chain combines TRBV18 with TRBJ1-2; D is unclear. Trimming took off 2 bases at V and 2 bases at J, with 9 bases between the two ends. The CDR3 loop spans 14 amino acids. Germline lookup yields CDR1 KGHSH and CDR2 LQKENI.